This T cell receptor (beta chain) was retrieved from a study of blood T cells in healthy people across ages. Study-wide background: There was about one barcoded beta molecule captured by template switching per two T cells.

Study results and caveats: The fall in TCR beta diversity per million T cells was roughly linear with age. When one million T cells were used, diversity estimates were thought to be underestimates. Long-lived and aged donors differed, with more naive CD4+ cells and higher diversity in the long-lived.

Germline V gives CDR1 SEHNR, CDR2 FQNEAQ (reference sequence). CDR3 length: 14 residues. V lost 4 bases to trimming and J lost 7 bases, with 11 bases between them. The use of a sample-barcoded 5' primer and a J-beta primer mix characterized a second PCR of roughly 6 to 11 cycles. TCRdb itself ran the 5' RACE reads through MiXCR, one entry per CDR3 protein. This table holds approximately 1.5 million distinct CDR3 sequences, about 35% found once. This clonotype appeared a few times. Antigen: not known. The source of this sequence is a woman in her 30s in good health. The rearrangement joins TRBV7-9 to TRBJ1-6, with a tentative D call TRBD1 (5 bases). Source material: blood. The CDR3 region is CASSSGLGNSPLHF. The CDR3 nucleotides read TGTGCCAGCAGCTCAGGGTTGGGGAATTCACCCCTCCACTTT.